The 24 T cell receptor beta chains listed next were all sequenced from one sample in a study of T cell responses to AZD1222 COVID-19 vaccine. Assay used: immunoSEQ multiplex PCR; TCRdb lists only in-frame clones, some missing. The data hold about 190,000 clones, with 85% to 95% observed a single time. The source material was peripheral blood, sampled on day 0 of AZD1222 vaccination. The receptors come from an adult in good health.

V usage is TRBV20-1 and J usage is TRBJ2-2; D remains ambiguous. Germline V gene data show CDR1 as DFQATT and CDR2 as SNEGSKA (reference sequence). CDR3 size: 15 residues. V lost 3 bases to trimming and J lost 5 bases, with 16 bases between them. The CDR3 loop reads CSASGLVRVTGELFF. The CDR3 DNA sequence: TGCAGTGCTAGTGGCCTGGTGCGAGTAACCGGGGAGCTGTTTTTT.

The chain joins TRBV2 to TRBJ2-1; D remains unclear. This CDR3 has 13 amino acids. V was pared by 6 bases and J by 10 bases, with 16 bases between. From germline, CDR1 is SNHLY and CDR2 FYNNEI. The CDR3 bases are TGTGCCAGCAGGACCAACGACCTGGCGGAGCAGTTCTTC. It specifies CASRTNDLAEQFF.

CDR3 region: CAIRADRGLGSPLHF. In DNA, the CDR3 is TGTGCCATCAGAGCTGACAGGGGGCTAGGTTCACCCCTCCACTTT. This chain connects TRBV10-3 to TRBJ1-6, with 10 bases fitting TRBD1. V dropped 6 bases and J dropped 9; count of bases not matched to a gene: 8. The germline V gene encodes CDR1 ENHRY and CDR2 SYGVKD. The CDR3 consists of 15 residues.

The chain carries TRBV3-1 (or the pseudogene TRBV3-2) and TRBJ1-2; unclear D gene. CDR1 and CDR2 (germline): LGHDT, YNNKEL (reference sequence). V was clipped by 4 bases and J by 3 bases, with 15 bases between them. The CDR3 is made up of 15 amino acids. The DNA for the CDR3 is TGTGCCAGCAGCCCTACTGGGCAGTCGGACTATGGCTACACCTTC. As protein: CASSPTGQSDYGYTF.

The J gene is TRBJ2-3, the V gene TRBV28; D not certain. CDR1 and CDR2 (germline): MDHEN, SYDVKM. Trimming left V 3 bases short and J 2 bases short, with 21 bases between. The CDR3 length is 18 residues. CDR3 region: CASSFWAFSYGSTDTQYF. CDR3 nucleotide sequence: TGTGCCAGCAGTTTCTGGGCTTTTTCGTACGGCTCCACAGATACGCAGTATTTT.

The J gene is TRBJ2-7, the V gene TRBV5-6, with unresolved D. The CDR3 totals 13 residues. V was cut by 4 bases and J by 4 bases, with 12 bases left in between. The germline V gene encodes CDR1 SGHDT and CDR2 YYEEEE. CDR3 sequence: CASSPRHTYEQYF. The CDR3 bases are TGTGCCAGCAGCCCCAGACACACGTACGAGCAGTACTTC.

The chain has TRBV30 and TRBJ1-2; possible D gene TRBD1, 6 bases. Trimming took 2 bases from V and 4 from J, leaving 8 bases between them. Germline V gives CDR1 GTSNPN, CDR2 SVGIG (reference sequence). The CDR3 spans 12 residues. The CDR3 sequence is CAWSRGSYGYTF. In DNA form, the CDR3 reads TGTGCCTGGAGTAGGGGGTCCTATGGCTACACCTTC.

V usage is TRBV18 and J usage is TRBJ2-3; unclear D gene. CDR1 is KGHSH and CDR2 is LQKENI in the germline V gene. Trimming shortened V by 2 bases and J by 2 bases, and 14 bases separated the two germline ends. The CDR3 consists of 16 residues. The chain's CDR3 is CASSPISSRYTDTQYF. The CDR3 region has the DNA TGTGCCAGCTCACCAATTTCGTCGCGATACACAGATACGCAGTATTTT. Using reference TRBV18 and TRBJ2-3 for the parts outside the CDR3, the full variable domain is NAGVMQNPRHLVRRRGQEARLRCSPMKGHSHVYWYRQLPEEGLKFMVYLQKENIIDESGMPKERFSAEFPKEGPSILRIQQVVRGDSAAYFCASSPISSRYTDTQYFGPGTRLTVL.

In this sample, this clone turned up once. V and J are TRBV2 and TRBJ1-5; 9 bases fit TRBD1. This CDR3 spans 16 amino acids. The germline CDR1 and CDR2 sequences are SNHLY and FYNNEI. V gave up 1 base and J gave up 5 bases; unmatched junction bases: 6. The CDR3 is CASSEGLGQGHQPQHF. Written as DNA, the CDR3 is TGTGCCAGCAGTGAAGGTTTAGGACAGGGGCATCAGCCCCAGCATTTT.

The chain uses TRBV5-4 and TRBJ2-3; D might be TRBD2 (5 bases). Trimming cost V 0 bases and J 1 base, with 6 bases left between them. The CDR3 totals 14 residues. CDR1 SGHNT and CDR2 YYREEE come from the germline V gene (reference sequence). CDR3 sequence (DNA): TGTGCCAGCAGCTTGGGAGCGGGCACAGATACGCAGTATTTT. This codes for CASSLGAGTDTQYF. Complete variable domain (other parts from reference TRBV5-4 and TRBJ2-3): ETGVTQSPTHLIKTRGQQVTLRCSSQSGHNTVSWYQQALGQGPQFIFQYYREEENGRGNFPPRFSGLQFPNYSSELNVNALELDDSALYLCASSLGAGTDTQYFGPGTRLTVL.

V and J are TRBV11-2 and TRBJ1-2; D is undetermined. The germline CDR1 and CDR2 sequences are SGHAT and FQNNGV. The CDR3 sequence is 16 residues long. The V and J ends lost 4 bases and 4 bases respectively, with 19 bases between them. The CDR3, as DNA: TGTGCCAGCAGCTCCCCCTCCAAGGCCCTGGGCTATGGCTACACCTTC. Its translation is CASSSPSKALGYGYTF. Full variable domain (missing parts from reference TRBV11-2 and TRBJ1-2): EAGVAQSPRYKIIEKRQSVAFWCNPISGHATLYWYQQILGQGPKLLIQFQNNGVVDDSQLPKDRFSAERLKGVDSTLKIQPAKLEDSAVYLCASSSPSKALGYGYTFGSGTRLTVV.

The sample holds a few counts of this clone. The chain joins TRBV6-4 to TRBJ1-2, with 7 bases matching TRBD1. CDR1 and CDR2 from the germline V gene are MRHNA and SNTAGT. This CDR3 comprises 14 residues. V lost 2 bases, J lost 8 bases, and 8 bases stayed unmatched. The CDR3 nucleotides read TGTGCCAGCAGTGACGGGGAGGGGGCGAAAGGCTACACCTTC. Amino acids: CASSDGEGAKGYTF.

This clone was observed a few times. This chain uses TRBV7-6 with TRBJ2-7; unclear D gene. This CDR3 region has 14 residues. Germline V gives CDR1 SGHVS, CDR2 FNYEAQ. V was shortened by 4 bases and J by 0 bases, with 10 bases between the two germline ends. The CDR3 sequence is CASSSGPRSYEQYF. In DNA, the CDR3 is TGTGCCAGCAGCTCTGGACCGCGCTCCTACGAGCAGTACTTC.

The CDR3 bases are TGTGCCAGCAGCCGTACCGGGACAGGGAACTACAATGAGCAGTTCTTC. This sequence encodes CASSRTGTGNYNEQFF. The chain recombines TRBV7-2 with TRBJ2-1; 9 nucleotides align to TRBD1. This CDR3 region has 16 residues. Germline CDR1 is SGHTA and CDR2 is FQGNSA. V trimming: 5 bases; J trimming: 3 bases; junction bases outside the gene matches: 8.

This rearrangement joins TRBV24-1 to TRBJ2-2; possible D gene TRBD2, 7 bases. The CDR3 has 16 residues. Germline CDR1 KGHDR, CDR2 SFDVKD. The V end lost 4 bases, the J end lost 4 bases, and 15 bases lay between the germline ends. The CDR3 sequence is CATSDSGRGGTGELFF. Written as DNA, the CDR3 is TGTGCCACCAGTGACTCAGGGAGGGGGGGCACCGGGGAGCTGTTTTTT.

The chain recombines TRBV6-6 with TRBJ2-3; possibly TRBD2 for D (5 bases). V dropped 5 bases and J dropped 0 bases, with 12 bases sitting between them. The CDR3 is made up of 15 amino acids. Looked up from germline, CDR1 is MNHNY and CDR2 is SVGAGI (reference sequence). This chain's CDR3 is CASSSLATSTDTQYF. As DNA, the CDR3 is TGTGCCAGCAGTAGCCTAGCCACTAGCACAGATACGCAGTATTTT.

The V gene is TRBV5-8, the J gene TRBJ2-7; tentative D call: TRBD2 (6 bases). From germline, CDR1 is SGHTS and CDR2 YDEGEE. With 4 bases removed from V and 0 bases from J, the gap between germline ends came to 14 bases. The CDR3 covers 15 residues. As DNA, the CDR3 is TGTGCCAGCAGCCGGGACTTCTTAAGCTCCTACGAGCAGTACTTC. Amino acid sequence: CASSRDFLSSYEQYF.

The genes are TRBV7-9 and TRBJ2-1; 7 nucleotides agree with TRBD2. The CDR3 sequence is 13 residues long. The ends lost 2 bases at V and 15 bases at J; junction bases unmatched: 10. Per germline, CDR1 SEHNR and CDR2 FQNEAQ (reference sequence). The CDR3 nucleotides read TGTGCCAGCAGCTTACTAGCGGAATGGCTTGGGTTCTTC. Its translation: CASSLLAEWLGFF. The entire variable domain, with the rest obtained from reference TRBV7-9 and TRBJ2-1, is as follows: DTGVSQNPRHKITKRGQNVTFRCDPISEHNRLYWYRQTLGQGPEFLTYFQNEAQLEKSRLLSDRFSAERPKGSFSTLEIQRTEQGDSAMYLCASSLLAEWLGFFGPGTRLTVL.

The genes are TRBV14 and TRBJ1-3, with no clear D. In germline, CDR1 is SGHDN, CDR2 FVKESK. This CDR3 has 17 residues. V was cut by 0 bases and J by 0 bases, with 12 bases left in between. The CDR3 DNA follows: TGTGCCAGCAGCCAAGATCCGGGGTTACGCTCTGGAAACACCATATATTTT. It yields the protein CASSQDPGLRSGNTIYF.

The chain joins TRBV6-6 to TRBJ2-1; D is unclear. This CDR3 spans 14 amino acids. V dropped 2 bases and J dropped 10 bases, with 15 bases sitting between them. Germline CDR1 and CDR2: MNHNY and SVGAGI (reference sequence). The CDR3 sequence: CASSYRQFTYEQFF. Written as DNA, the CDR3 is TGTGCCAGCAGTTACCGCCAGTTTACCTACGAGCAGTTCTTC.

The chain combines TRBV19 with TRBJ1-2; TRBD1 is a possible D gene (6 bases). With 3 bases removed from V and 6 bases from J, the gap between germline ends came to 11 bases. CDR3 length: 13 residues. Germline lookup yields CDR1 LNHDA and CDR2 SQIVND (reference sequence). The CDR3 nucleotides read TGTGCCAGTAGTATGGGGACATTTAATGGCTACACCTTC. Protein sequence: CASSMGTFNGYTF.

The chain employs TRBV19 and TRBJ2-3; 15 nucleotides line up with TRBD2. CDR3 size: 19 residues. Germline V lookup: CDR1 LNHDA, CDR2 SQIVND (reference sequence). V shed 1 base and J 2 bases; nucleotides not matched to a gene: 7. The CDR3 is CASSIGTSGRAGLTDTQYF. In nucleotides, the CDR3 is TGTGCCAGTAGTATAGGGACTAGCGGGAGGGCCGGTCTCACAGATACGCAGTATTTT. Combining the CDR3 with reference TRBV19 and TRBJ2-3 gives the whole variable domain DGGITQSPKYLFRKEGQNVTLSCEQNLNHDAMYWYRQDPGQGLRLIYYSQIVNDFQKGDIAEGYSVSREKKESFPLTVTSAQKNPTAFYLCASSIGTSGRAGLTDTQYFGPGTRLTVL.

The J gene is TRBJ2-2, the V gene TRBV7-9, with D perhaps matching TRBD1 or TRBD2 (6 bases each). V dropped 0 bases and J dropped 6 bases, with 14 bases sitting between them. This CDR3 region has 16 residues. CDR1 and CDR2 from the germline V gene are SEHNR and FQNEAQ (reference sequence). The CDR3 DNA reads as TGTGCCAGCAGCTTAGCGGCACAGGGAGGCGCCGGGGAGCTGTTTTTT. Protein: CASSLAAQGGAGELFF.

The rearrangement joins TRBV27 to TRBJ2-7, with TRBD2 matching over 7 bases. V gave up 3 bases and J gave up 5 bases; unmatched junction bases: 4. CDR3 length equals 13 residues. From germline, CDR1 is MNHEY and CDR2 SMNVEV (reference sequence). CDR3 residues: CASSLGRVNEQYF. DNA for the CDR3: TGTGCCAGCAGTTTGGGGAGGGTAAACGAGCAGTACTTC.